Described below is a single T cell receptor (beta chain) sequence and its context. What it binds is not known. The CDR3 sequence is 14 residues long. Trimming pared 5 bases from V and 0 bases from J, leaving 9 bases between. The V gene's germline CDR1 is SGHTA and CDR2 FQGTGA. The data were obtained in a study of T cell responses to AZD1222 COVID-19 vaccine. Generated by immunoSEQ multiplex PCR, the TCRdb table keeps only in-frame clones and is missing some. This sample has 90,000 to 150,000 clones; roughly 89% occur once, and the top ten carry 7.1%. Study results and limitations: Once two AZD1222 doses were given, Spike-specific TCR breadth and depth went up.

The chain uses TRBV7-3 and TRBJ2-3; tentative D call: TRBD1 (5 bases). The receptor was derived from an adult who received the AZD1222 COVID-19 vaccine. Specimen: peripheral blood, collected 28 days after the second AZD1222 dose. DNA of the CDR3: TGTGCCAGCAGCCTCAGGGCTAGCACAGATACGCAGTATTTT. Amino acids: CASSLRASTDTQYF.